This T cell receptor beta chain comes out of a study of T cells in tuberculosis. Here immunoSEQ multiplex PCR was the method, and the copy in TCRdb shows in-frame clones only, minus some. The sample has about 33,000 clones, 90% to 95% seen once. The length of the CDR3 is 11 residues. The V end lost 6 bases, the J end lost 4 bases, and 5 bases lay between the germline ends. CDR1 is KGHSH and CDR2 is LQKENI in the germline V gene. Time point meaning: new active TB diagnosis, blood taken before or within 7 days of starting treatment. The chain recombines TRBV18 with TRBJ2-3, with D unresolved. The sample in question was PBMCs, obtained at tuberculosis diagnosis. The receptor was derived from an adult with tuberculosis. Some clones in this sample may be carry-over from other donors' samples. This chain's CDR3 is CASSESDTQYF. The CDR3 nucleotides are TGTGCCAGCTCCGAGTCAGATACGCAGTATTTT.